These T cell receptor beta chains were read from a single sample in a study of graft-versus-host responses after intestinal transplantation. Only in-frame clones appear in the TCRdb table, and some are missing; sequencing was by immunoSEQ multiplex PCR. Of about 83,000 clones listed, 85% to 90% were seen once; the top ten hold roughly 0.32%. No antigen is known for these receptors. The sequencing here drew on unstimulated CD4+ T cells sorted from spleen or lymph node cells, taken before intestinal transplant. The receptors were sampled from a human donor who received an intestinal transplant. The conserved cysteine and the conserved F or W are not part of the CDR3 here.

v_gene,j_gene,len,CDR3aa
TRBV18,TRBJ2-3,11,ASSPTGVDTQY
TRBV19,TRBJ2-3,13,ASSIGTASTDTQY
TRBV18,TRBJ2-3,11,ASSPPERNTQY
TRBV11-1,TRBJ2-7,14,ASSLRVGGTYREQY
TRBV28,TRBJ2-1,13,ASRGASLRGNEQF
TRBV28,TRBJ2-1,12,ATNSAGPNNEQF
TRBV28,TRBJ2-2,10,ASRSGVAELF
TRBV28,TRBJ1-6,15,ASSLFRYSSYNSPLH
TRBV19,TRBJ1-2,12,ASRGQGESYGYT
TRBV5-1,TRBJ2-2,11,ASSFIRSGELF
TRBV2,TRBJ1-1,13,ASSRSIGQTAEAF
TRBV6-5,TRBJ2-4,13,ASSSPAGAKNIQY
TRBV6-1,TRBJ2-1,13,ASSSTSGGANEQF
TRBV5-1,TRBJ1-2,13,ASSSGTGRGYGYT
TRBV19,TRBJ2-4,13,ASTAWGTGRDIQY
TRBV7-9,TRBJ1-1,13,ASSLGFNPGAEAF
TRBV28,TRBJ1-1,12,ASSLGTGVAEAF
TRBV9,TRBJ1-1,10,ASSRGGTEAF